The rows below give T cell receptor beta chains drawn from one sample of a study of spatial heterogeneity in lung cancer. Each CDR3 protein is one row after TCRdb ran MiXCR on the 5' RACE reads. Among around 8,000 distinct CDR3 sequences, about 8.3% were seen once, and the ten largest hold 45% to 55%. Material: PBMCs, obtained at surgery. The receptors derive from a male donor with early-stage non-small cell lung cancer. CDR3s include the opening cysteine and the closing phenylalanine or tryptophan. The D gene is left open where the match is weak. Clone size is shown for a subset of rows, as once, few, many or a class of expanded clone.

cdr3_length clone_size j_call d_call v_call cdr3_nt cdr3_aa
16 many TRBJ1-1 . TRBV4-2 TGTGCCAGCAGCCAAGACGGAGCGATAATGAACACTGAAGCTTTCTTT CASSQDGAIMNTEAFF
19 medium-sized TRBJ1-5 TRBD1 TRBV4-1 TGCGCCAGCAGCCAGGAGCAGGGGGTAAGCGGATATAGCAATCAGCCCCAGCATTTT CASSQEQGVSGYSNQPQHF
14 . TRBJ2-7 TRBD2 TRBV12-3/TRBV12-4 TGTGCCAGCAGACCTAGCGGGAGGGCTTTCGAGCAGTACTTC CASRPSGRAFEQYF
15 . TRBJ2-7 TRBD2 TRBV11-2 TGTGCCAGCAGCGAGTATAGCGGGAGTATGTACGAGCAGTACTTC CASSEYSGSMYEQYF
13 many TRBJ2-3 . TRBV4-2 TGTGCCAGCAGCCAAGGGGAGGCAGATACGCAGTATTTT CASSQGEADTQYF
17 few TRBJ2-7 . TRBV4-2 TGTGCCAGCAGCCGGTATGTGGAGGCTAGCAGAAAGAGCGAGCAGTACTTC CASSRYVEASRKSEQYF
14 many TRBJ2-3 . TRBV9 TGTGCCAGCAGCGTAGGAAGTAGAGCAGATACGCAGTATTTT CASSVGSRADTQYF
16 many TRBJ2-2 . TRBV7-2 TGTGCCAGCAGTTTAAGGGGGACTCCGAACACCGGGGAGCTGTTTTTT CASSLRGTPNTGELFF
15 many TRBJ1-1 . TRBV2 TGTGCCAGCCTGTGGGAGGGGTGGTTGAACACTGAAGCTTTCTTT CASLWEGWLNTEAFF
15 many TRBJ1-2 . TRBV4-1 TGCGCCAGCAGCCAAGAAAGAGGACAAAACTATGGCTACACCTTC CASSQERGQNYGYTF
15 many TRBJ2-5 . TRBV15 TGTGCCACCAGCAGAGATAGAGGGGTAGGAGAGACCCAGTACTTC CATSRDRGVGETQYF
16 many TRBJ2-2 . TRBV6-4 TGTGCCAGCAGTCCACTATCAGCCGGAAACACCGGGGAGCTGTTTTTT CASSPLSAGNTGELFF
16 many TRBJ1-4 TRBD1 TRBV6-1 TGTGCCAGCGGCGGACAGGGGGACTTTCTTAATGAAAAACTGTTTTTT CASGGQGDFLNEKLFF
11 few TRBJ2-5 . TRBV28 TGTGCCAGCAGTTTACGTGAGACCCAGTACTTC CASSLRETQYF
15 many TRBJ2-2 TRBD2 TRBV14 TGTGCCAGCAGCATCGGGACTAGCTCGGCCGGGGAGCTGTTTTTT CASSIGTSSAGELFF
13 . TRBJ1-2 . TRBV5-4 TGTGCCAGCAGCCAGGACAGCCTCTTTGGCTACACCTTC CASSQDSLFGYTF
15 few TRBJ1-5 . TRBV7-8 TGTGCCAGCAGCTTTACGGCGACAAGCAATCAGCCCCAGCATTTT CASSFTATSNQPQHF
15 many TRBJ2-2 . TRBV15 TGTGCCACCAACCACCCCCAGGGAGGCACCGGGGAGCTGTTTTTT CATNHPQGGTGELFF
15 many TRBJ2-1 TRBD2 TRBV20-1 TGCAGTGCTAGAGAGGGACTAGCGGCCTACAATGAGCAGTTCTTC CSAREGLAAYNEQFF
14 . TRBJ2-7 TRBD2 TRBV4-1 TGCGCCAGCAGCCTCCGGACTAGCGAGTACGAGCAGTACTTC CASSLRTSEYEQYF
13 medium-sized TRBJ1-2 . TRBV5-1 TGCGCCAGCAGCGGAGGACAGAACTATGGCTACACCTTC CASSGGQNYGYTF
17 many TRBJ2-7 TRBD2 TRBV7-9 TGTGCCAGCAGCTTAGCCTGGACTAGCGGGAGTTCCTACGAGCAGTACTTC CASSLAWTSGSSYEQYF
13 many TRBJ2-7 . TRBV27 TGTGCCAGCAGTCTGACGGGGACGGAGGAGCAGTACTTC CASSLTGTEEQYF
14 many TRBJ2-1 . TRBV6-2/TRBV6-3 TGTGCCACCACGGGACCGATATCCTACAATGAGCAGTTCTTC CATTGPISYNEQFF
14 many TRBJ2-3 . TRBV7-9 TGTGCCAGCAGCTTCATCGGGAGTGGAGATACGCAGTATTTT CASSFIGSGDTQYF
14 many TRBJ2-1 TRBD2 TRBV3-1 TGTGCCAGCAGCCAAGGGAGGACTAGGAATGAGCAGTTCTTC CASSQGRTRNEQFF
16 many TRBJ2-3 . TRBV7-2 TGTGCCAGCAGCTTAGGTGGCGGGTACAGCACAGATACGCAGTATTTT CASSLGGGYSTDTQYF
15 many TRBJ2-1 TRBD2 TRBV7-2 TGTGCCAGCAGCATTAGCGGGAGGGACTACAATGAGCAGTTCTTC CASSISGRDYNEQFF